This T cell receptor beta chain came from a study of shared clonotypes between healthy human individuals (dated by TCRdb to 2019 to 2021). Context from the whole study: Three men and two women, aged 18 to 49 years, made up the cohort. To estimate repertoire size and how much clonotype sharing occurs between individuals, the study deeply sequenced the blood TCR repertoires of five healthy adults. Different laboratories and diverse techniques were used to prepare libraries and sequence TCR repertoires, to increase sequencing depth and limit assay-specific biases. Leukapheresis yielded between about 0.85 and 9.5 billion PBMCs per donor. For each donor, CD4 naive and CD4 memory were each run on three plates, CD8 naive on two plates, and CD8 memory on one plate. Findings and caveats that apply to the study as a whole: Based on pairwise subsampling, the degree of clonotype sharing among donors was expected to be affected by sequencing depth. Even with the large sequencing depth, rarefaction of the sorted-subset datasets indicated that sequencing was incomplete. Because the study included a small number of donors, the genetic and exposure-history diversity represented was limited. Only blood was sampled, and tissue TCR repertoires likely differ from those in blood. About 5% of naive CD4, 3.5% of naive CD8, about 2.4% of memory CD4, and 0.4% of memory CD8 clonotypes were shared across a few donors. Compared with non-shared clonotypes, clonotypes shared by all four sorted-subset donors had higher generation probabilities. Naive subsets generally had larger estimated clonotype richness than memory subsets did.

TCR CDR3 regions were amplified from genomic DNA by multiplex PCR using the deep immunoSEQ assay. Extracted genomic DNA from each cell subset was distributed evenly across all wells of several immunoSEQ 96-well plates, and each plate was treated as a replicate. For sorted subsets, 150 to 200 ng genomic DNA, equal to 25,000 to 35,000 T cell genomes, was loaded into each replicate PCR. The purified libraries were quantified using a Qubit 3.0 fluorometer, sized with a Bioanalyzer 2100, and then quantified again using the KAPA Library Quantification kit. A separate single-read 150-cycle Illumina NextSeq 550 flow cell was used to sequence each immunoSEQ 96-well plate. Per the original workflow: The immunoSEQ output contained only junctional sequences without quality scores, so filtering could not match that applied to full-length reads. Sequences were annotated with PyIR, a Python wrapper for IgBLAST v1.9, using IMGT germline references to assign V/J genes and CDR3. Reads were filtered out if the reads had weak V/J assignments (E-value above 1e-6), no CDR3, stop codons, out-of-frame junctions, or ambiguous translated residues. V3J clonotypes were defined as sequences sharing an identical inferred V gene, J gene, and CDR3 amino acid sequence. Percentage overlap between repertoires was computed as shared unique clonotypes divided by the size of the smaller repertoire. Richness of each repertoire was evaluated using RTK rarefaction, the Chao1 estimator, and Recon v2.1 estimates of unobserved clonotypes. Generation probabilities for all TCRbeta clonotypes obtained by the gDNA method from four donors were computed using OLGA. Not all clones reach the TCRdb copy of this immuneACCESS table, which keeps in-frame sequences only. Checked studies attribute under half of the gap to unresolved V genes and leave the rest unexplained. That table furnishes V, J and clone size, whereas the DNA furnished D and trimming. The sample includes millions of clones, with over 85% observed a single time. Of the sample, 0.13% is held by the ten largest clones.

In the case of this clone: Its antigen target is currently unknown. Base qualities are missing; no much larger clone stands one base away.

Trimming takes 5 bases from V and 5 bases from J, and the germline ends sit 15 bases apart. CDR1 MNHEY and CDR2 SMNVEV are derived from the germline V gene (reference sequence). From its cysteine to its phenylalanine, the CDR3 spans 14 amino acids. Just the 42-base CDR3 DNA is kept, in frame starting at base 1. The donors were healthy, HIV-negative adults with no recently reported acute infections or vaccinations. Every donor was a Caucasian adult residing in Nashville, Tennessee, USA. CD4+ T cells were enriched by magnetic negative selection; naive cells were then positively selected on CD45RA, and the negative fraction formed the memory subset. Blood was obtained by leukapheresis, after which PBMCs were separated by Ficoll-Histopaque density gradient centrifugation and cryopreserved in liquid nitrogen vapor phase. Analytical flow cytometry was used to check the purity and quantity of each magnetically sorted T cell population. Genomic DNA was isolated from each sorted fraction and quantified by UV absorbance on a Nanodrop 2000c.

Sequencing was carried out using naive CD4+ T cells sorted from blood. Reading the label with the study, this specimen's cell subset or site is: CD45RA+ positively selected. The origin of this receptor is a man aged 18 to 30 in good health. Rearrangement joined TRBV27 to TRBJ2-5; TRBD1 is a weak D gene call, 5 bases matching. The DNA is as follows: TGTGCCAGCAGTGGACAAGGGGCAGGGGAGACCCAGTACTTC. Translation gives CASSGQGAGETQYF.